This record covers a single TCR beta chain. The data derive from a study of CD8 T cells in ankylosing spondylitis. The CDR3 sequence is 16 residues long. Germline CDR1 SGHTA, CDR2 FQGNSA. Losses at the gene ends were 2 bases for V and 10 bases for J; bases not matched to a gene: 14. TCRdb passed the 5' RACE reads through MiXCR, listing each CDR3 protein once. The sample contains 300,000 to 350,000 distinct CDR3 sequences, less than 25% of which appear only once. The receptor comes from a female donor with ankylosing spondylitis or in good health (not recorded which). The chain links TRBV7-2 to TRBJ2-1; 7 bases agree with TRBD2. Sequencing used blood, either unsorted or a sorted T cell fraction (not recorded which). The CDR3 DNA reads TGTGCCAGCAGCTTATCCCCGGGAGGAAGGGCAATGGAGCAGTTCTTC. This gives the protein CASSLSPGGRAMEQFF. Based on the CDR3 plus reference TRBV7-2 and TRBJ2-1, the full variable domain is GAGVSQSPSNKVTEKGKDVELRCDPISGHTALYWYRQSLGQGLEFLIYFQGNSAPDKSGLPSDRFSAERTGGSVSTLTIQRTQQEDSAVYLCASSLSPGGRAMEQFFGPGTRLTVL.